The 13 T cell receptor beta chains given below trace back to one sample, sequenced in a study of T-cell reconstitution after alpha-beta-depleted transplantation in children. The authors prepared the TCRbeta library with unique molecular identifiers. TCRdb ran MiXCR on the PCR reads and lists one entry per CDR3 protein. The sample has 450,000 to 600,000 distinct CDR3 sequences, about 18% seen once. Sequences were derived from PBMCs from the stem cell graft donor, sampled from the stem cell graft. The receptors originated from a human donor who donated a stem cell graft to a child with acute lymphoblastic leukemia.

The rearrangement joins TRBV5-1 to TRBJ2-7; the match to TRBD2 covers 7 bases. The J segment lost 1 base and the V segment lost 4 bases, leaving 8 bases of the junction unmatched. The CDR3 runs 15 residues. Germline CDR1 reads SGHRS; CDR2 reads YFSETQ. CDR3 loop: CASSPRGDGSYEQYF. The CDR3 coding sequence is TGCGCCAGCAGCCCACGGGGGGACGGATCCTACGAGCAGTACTTC.

This clonotype has just a few counts. The J gene is TRBJ2-4, the V gene TRBV7-9; D remains unclear. Trimming took off 5 bases at V and 13 bases at J, with 21 bases between the two ends. This CDR3 is 14 amino acids long. Germline V gene sequence: CDR1 SEHNR, CDR2 FQNEAQ (reference sequence). This chain's CDR3 is CASSPSLSDGAQYF. Here the CDR3 DNA reads TGTGCCAGCAGCCCCAGCTTAAGTGATGGAGCCCAGTACTTC.

This clonotype was observed a handful of times. The chain employs TRBV20-1 and TRBJ2-2; D is perhaps TRBD1 or TRBD2 (5 bases each). V lost 5 bases and J 1 base, leaving 11 bases between the germline ends. CDR3 length: 14 amino acids. From germline, CDR1 is DFQATT and CDR2 SNEGSKA (reference sequence). The CDR3 spells CSAWGAGNTGELFF. The DNA of the CDR3 is TGCAGTGCTTGGGGCGCGGGGAACACCGGGGAGCTGTTTTTT.

This clonotype was seen a handful of times. The chain combines TRBV7-9 with TRBJ1-3; 9 nucleotides match TRBD1. With V trimmed by 1 base and J by 2 bases, 6 bases remained unmatched. Germline CDR1 SEHNR, CDR2 FQNEAQ (reference sequence). The length of the CDR3 is 17 residues. As DNA, the CDR3 is TGTGCCAGCAGCTTAGGATTTGGACAGGGGCCTGGAAACACCATATATTTT. This translates into CASSLGFGQGPGNTIYF.

The chain joins TRBV6-5 to TRBJ2-2, with D possibly matching TRBD2 (5 bases). Germline values: CDR1 MNHEY, CDR2 SVGAGI. The V end was cut by 2 bases, the J end by 7 bases, with 11 bases between. CDR3 length: 14 residues. The CDR3 nucleotides are TGTGCCAGCAGTTACACGCGGGCAGTCGGGGAGCTGTTTTTT. Translating it yields CASSYTRAVGELFF.

The chain carries TRBV3-1 and TRBJ2-1; D might be TRBD2 (6 bases). Per the germline V gene, CDR1 is LGHDT and CDR2 is YNNKEL (reference sequence). Trimming stripped 5 bases from V and 8 bases from J, with 19 bases between. This CDR3 has 15 amino acids. The CDR3 here is CASSVDTSKADEQFF. The CDR3 DNA is TGTGCCAGCAGCGTGGACACTAGCAAAGCCGATGAGCAGTTCTTC.

Here the CDR3 DNA reads TGTGCCTCCCGCCTCGGGACAGGGGGTGGCTACACCTTC. This gives the protein CASRLGTGGGYTF. This chain links TRBV27 with TRBJ1-2, with TRBD1 matching 11 bases. CDR1 and CDR2 from the germline V gene are MNHEY and SMNVEV (reference sequence). The V gene end was trimmed by 11 bases and the J gene end by 7 bases; junction bases not matched to a gene: 9. This CDR3 region has 13 residues.

This sequence joins TRBV28 and TRBJ2-1, with 8 nucleotides matching TRBD2. Trimming at V came to 6 bases and at J to 6 bases, leaving 13 bases not matched to a gene. Germline assignment: CDR1 MDHEN and CDR2 SYDVKM. The CDR3 consists of 16 residues. The CDR3, as DNA: TGTGCCAGCAGCCCGGACCCGGGACTAGAAGGCAATGAGCAGTTCTTC. The encoded protein is CASSPDPGLEGNEQFF. The complete variable domain, with remaining parts taken from reference TRBV28 and TRBJ2-1, reads DVKVTQSSRYLVKRTGEKVFLECVQDMDHENMFWYRQDPGLGLRLIYFSYDVKMKEKGDIPEGYSVSREKKERFSLILESASTNQTSMYLCASSPDPGLEGNEQFFGPGTRLTVL.

The chain carries TRBV6-1 and TRBJ1-1; 10 bases agree with TRBD1. Losses at the gene ends were 4 bases for V and 1 base for J; bases not matched to a gene: 6. The CDR3 spans 16 residues. Germline CDR1 is MNHNS and CDR2 is SASEGT. The CDR3: CASSGDRGLSNTEAFF. The CDR3, as DNA: TGTGCCAGCAGTGGGGACAGGGGACTATCGAACACTGAAGCTTTCTTT.

This clonotype has only a few counts. J is TRBJ1-1 and V is TRBV29-1; perhaps TRBD1 as D (6 bases). This CDR3 is 14 amino acids long. V was clipped by 5 bases and J by 0 bases, with 13 bases between them. CDR1 SQVTM and CDR2 ANQGSEA come from the germline V gene. In DNA, the CDR3 is TGCAGCGTTCGGACAGTCTCCATGAACACTGAAGCTTTCTTT. Translation: CSVRTVSMNTEAFF.

The chain employs TRBV5-1 and TRBJ1-2, with 8 nucleotides matching TRBD1. Trimming at V came to 4 bases and at J to 6 bases, leaving 14 bases not matched to a gene. The CDR3 sequence is 16 residues long. CDR1 and CDR2 (germline): SGHRS, YFSETQ. The CDR3 spells CASSRPGTGEVNGYTF. In nucleotides, the CDR3 is TGCGCCAGCAGCCGTCCCGGGACAGGAGAAGTAAATGGCTACACCTTC.

This clonotype was seen a few times. J is TRBJ2-2 and V is TRBV6-2 or TRBV6-3; 9 bases align to TRBD2. V was clipped by 5 bases and J by 1 base; unmatched bases: 5. The germline gives CDR1 MNHEY, CDR2 SVGEGT. CDR3 length equals 16 residues. The CDR3 sequence is CASSHSGSWNTGELFF. As DNA, the CDR3 is TGTGCCAGCAGTCATAGCGGGAGCTGGAACACCGGGGAGCTGTTTTTT.

The chain employs TRBV5-1 and TRBJ2-5, with TRBD2 matching over 11 bases. This CDR3 is 16 amino acids long. Trimming removed 3 bases from V and 5 bases from J; junction bases left unmatched: 9. Germline V lookup: CDR1 SGHRS, CDR2 YFSETQ. The CDR3 loop reads CASSSTLAGGGETQYF. In DNA, the CDR3 is TGCGCCAGCAGCTCGACCCTAGCGGGAGGAGGGGAGACCCAGTACTTC.